These 13 T cell receptor beta chains originate from one sample sequenced in a study of blood T cell repertoires in COVID-19. Assay: immunoSEQ multiplex PCR; the TCRdb copy retains only in-frame clones and omits some. The sample has about 270,000 clones, around 90% seen once. The specimen was peripheral blood. The receptors shown here come from a man aged 60 to 75 who had recovered from COVID-19.

The chain links TRBV11-2 to TRBJ2-3; 7 nucleotides line up with TRBD1. Germline CDR1 is SGHAT and CDR2 is FQNNGV. This CDR3 spans 16 amino acids. The junction had 8 bases not matched to a gene; V was cut back by 5 bases and J by 0 bases. The CDR3 spells CASSAKKGASTDTQYF. CDR3 sequence (DNA): TGTGCCAGCAGCGCCAAGAAGGGGGCTAGCACAGATACGCAGTATTTT.

To note about this clone: One end of the junction does not line up with germline, which may come from a read error. The chain combines TRBV6-5 with TRBJ2-3, with a possible D match to TRBD2 (5 bases). From germline, CDR1 is MNHEY and CDR2 SVGAGI. This CDR3 is built from 11 residues. In nucleotides, the CDR3 is TGTGCCAGCAGTTCGGGCGGGCCCCCGGATTTT. This encodes CASSSGGPPDF.

This chain connects TRBV3-1 (or the pseudogene TRBV3-2) to TRBJ2-5, with TRBD1 identical over 7 bases. There are 16 residues in the CDR3. Germline CDR1 and CDR2: LGHDT and YNNKEL (reference sequence). Trimming at V came to 3 bases and at J to 0 bases, leaving 7 bases not matched to a gene. The CDR3 is CASSQWDRNNQETQYF. CDR3 nucleotides: TGTGCCAGCAGCCAGTGGGACAGAAATAACCAAGAGACCCAGTACTTC.

The V call is TRBV6-1, the J call TRBJ2-2, with 8 bases lining up with TRBD2. This CDR3 is 16 amino acids long. Trimming cost V 1 base and J 2 bases; bases outside gene matches: 3. CDR1 is MNHNS and CDR2 is SASEGT in the germline V gene. The CDR3 sequence: CASSEGTSFNTGELFF. The CDR3 region has the DNA TGTGCCAGCAGTGAAGGGACTAGCTTCAACACCGGGGAGCTGTTTTTT.

This chain links TRBV19 with TRBJ1-5; D might be TRBD1 (6 bases). The CDR3 spans 15 residues. V was pared by 9 bases and J by 2 bases, with 17 bases between. CDR1 is LNHDA and CDR2 is SQIVND in the germline V gene (reference sequence). The CDR3 sequence is CASSGGGAGNQPQHF. DNA of the CDR3: TGTGCCAGCTCGGGGGGGGGCGCGGGCAATCAGCCCCAGCATTTT.

The J gene is TRBJ1-4, the V gene TRBV28, with no clear D. CDR1 and CDR2 from the germline V gene are MDHEN and SYDVKM. The germline V and J ends were trimmed by 5 bases and 5 bases, with 15 bases remaining between them. This CDR3 has 15 residues. CDR3 sequence (DNA): TGTGCCAGCAGTCTCCGAGGCCACATCAATGAAAAACTGTTTTTT. Translated: CASSLRGHINEKLFF.

The gene calls are TRBV2 and TRBJ1-6; D gene uncertain. The CDR3 runs 16 residues. From germline, CDR1 is SNHLY and CDR2 FYNNEI. Trimming took off 4 bases at V and 2 bases at J, with 12 bases between the two ends. CDR3 residues: CASSVRRGTYNSPLHF. For the CDR3, the DNA is TGTGCCAGCAGTGTTAGGAGAGGGACCTATAATTCACCCCTCCACTTT. The variable domain in full, completed from reference TRBV2 and TRBJ1-6, reads EPEVTQTPSHQVTQMGQEVILRCVPISNHLYFYWYRQILGQKVEFLVSFYNNEISEKSEIFDDQFSVERPDGSNFTLKIRSTKLEDSAMYFCASSVRRGTYNSPLHFGNGTRLTVT.

V usage is TRBV7-9 and J usage is TRBJ2-2; TRBD2 matches at 14 bases. The junction had 3 bases not matched to a gene; V was cut back by 5 bases and J by 4 bases. The CDR3 is made up of 16 amino acids. Germline V gene sequence: CDR1 SEHNR, CDR2 FQNEAQ (reference sequence). CDR3 nucleotides: TGTGCCAGCAGCACAGGACTAGCGGGGGGCACCGGGGAGCTGTTTTTT. This gives the protein CASSTGLAGGTGELFF.

V is TRBV2 and J is TRBJ1-1; 10 nucleotides agree with TRBD1. CDR1 and CDR2 from the germline V gene are SNHLY and FYNNEI. The CDR3 contains 16 residues. The junction had 9 bases not matched to a gene; V was cut back by 6 bases and J by 2 bases. This CDR3 is CASRATGTGVNTEAFF. The CDR3 bases are TGTGCCAGCAGGGCTACCGGGACAGGGGTTAACACTGAAGCTTTCTTT.

This chain connects TRBV5-1 to TRBJ2-5; 8 bases are a match to TRBD2. V was pared by 3 bases and J by 1 base, with 14 bases of the junction left unmatched. This CDR3 comprises 18 residues. Germline assignment: CDR1 SGHRS and CDR2 YFSETQ. The CDR3: CASSSPGAGGASQETQYF. The DNA of the CDR3 is TGCGCCAGCAGCTCCCCAGGGGCGGGGGGCGCTAGCCAAGAGACCCAGTACTTC.

The gene calls are TRBV7-3 and TRBJ2-7; 7 positions agree with TRBD1. Germline V gene lookup returns CDR1 SGHTA and CDR2 FQGTGA. This CDR3 is built from 13 residues. Trimming removed 5 bases from V and 2 bases from J; junction bases left unmatched: 3. The CDR3 protein is CASSPTGAYEQYF. As DNA, the CDR3 is TGTGCCAGCAGCCCAACAGGGGCCTACGAGCAGTACTTC.

This clone was seen once. In DNA, the CDR3 is TGTGCCAGCAGCGTACCCCGGGACAGGGAGGGGGTGAACACTGAAGCTTTCTTT. Residues: CASSVPRDREGVNTEAFF. This chain uses TRBV9 with TRBJ1-1; TRBD1 matches 9 bases. The CDR3 is made up of 18 amino acids. Trimming took 1 base from V and 0 from J; bases not matched to a gene: 10. The V gene's germline CDR1 is SGDLS and CDR2 YYNGEE. The full variable domain, completed using reference TRBV9 and TRBJ1-1, is DSGVTQTPKHLITATGQRVTLRCSPRSGDLSVYWYQQSLDQGLQFLIQYYNGEERAKGNILERFSAQQFPDLHSELNLSSLELGDSALYFCASSVPRDREGVNTEAFFGQGTRLTVV.

A single count supports this clone. The genes are TRBV25-1 and TRBJ1-3; no definite D call. Trimming cost V 6 bases and J 4 bases, with 4 bases left between them. Germline V gene data show CDR1 as MGHDK and CDR2 as SYGVNS. The CDR3 has 11 residues. The CDR3 region is CASRAGNTIYF. Written as DNA, the CDR3 is TGTGCCAGCAGAGCAGGAAACACCATATATTTT.